The 20 T cell receptor beta chains reported below all come from one sample, sequenced in a study of T cell repertoires in cytomegalovirus infection. TCRdb re-called the reads through MiXCR, storing one row per CDR3 protein. The sample lists 350,000 to 450,000 distinct CDR3 sequences, 15% to 20% occurring once. The sample taken for sequencing was PBMCs. The receptors derive from a human donor in good health (CMV status not recorded). Some clones in this sample may be carry-over from other donors' samples.

This clonotype was recorded at least ten times. The J gene is TRBJ1-1, the V gene TRBV5-4, with TRBD1 identical over 7 bases. The V segment lost 4 bases and the J segment 3 bases; nucleotides outside the gene matches: 12. CDR1 and CDR2 (germline): SGHNT, YYREEE (reference sequence). The CDR3 totals 16 residues. This chain's CDR3 is CASSLSTYTGDTEAFF. CDR3 coding DNA: TGTGCCAGCAGCCTGTCAACCTATACAGGGGACACTGAAGCTTTCTTT.

This clonotype was counted only a few times. The gene calls are TRBV6-2 or TRBV6-3 and TRBJ2-1; 8 bases line up with TRBD2. Germline CDR1 is MNHEY and CDR2 is SVGEGT. V was pared by 5 bases and J by 3 bases, with 9 bases of the junction left unmatched. The CDR3 length is 16 residues. The CDR3 bases are TGTGCCAGCAGTACCCCGAGTAGCGGGGTCTACAATGAGCAGTTCTTC. This encodes CASSTPSSGVYNEQFF.

This chain connects TRBV7-3 to TRBJ2-7; the D gene is possibly TRBD1 (5 bases). Trimming stripped 2 bases from V and 4 bases from J, with 15 bases between. The germline gives CDR1 SGHTA, CDR2 FQGTGA. This CDR3 has 15 residues. For the CDR3, the DNA is TGTGCCAGCAGCTTAGGTCCAGGGCGGCGATACGAGCAGTACTTC. Translated, it gives CASSLGPGRRYEQYF.

The V gene is TRBV3-1, the J gene TRBJ2-5, with D unclear. The CDR3 loop spans 10 amino acids. Germline CDR1 is LGHDT and CDR2 is YNNKEL (reference sequence). Deletions cut 8 bases from V and 2 bases from J, with 3 bases between. The CDR3 protein is CASEQETQYF. The CDR3 DNA reads TGTGCCAGCGAACAAGAGACCCAGTACTTC.

The chain joins TRBV5-4 to TRBJ1-6; no reliable D call. The CDR3 contains 15 residues. V was shortened by 4 bases and J by 7 bases, with 15 bases between the two germline ends. Germline V CDR1 and CDR2: SGHNT, YYREEE (reference sequence). The CDR3 protein is CASSPDGRYNSPLHF. DNA of the CDR3: TGTGCCAGCAGCCCGGACGGGAGGTACAATTCACCCCTCCACTTT.

The rearrangement uses TRBV7-2 and TRBJ1-1; D is uncertain. V was shortened by 2 bases and J by 4 bases, with 8 bases between the two germline ends. The germline CDR1 and CDR2 sequences are SGHTA and FQGNSA. The CDR3 runs 13 residues. CDR3 sequence reads: CASSLRVVTEAFF. The CDR3 DNA follows: TGTGCCAGCAGCTTAAGAGTTGTCACTGAAGCTTTCTTT.

In DNA, the CDR3 is TGCGCCAGCAGCTTGGAGCCGTCGAGCTCCTACGAGCAGTACTTC. This sequence encodes CASSLEPSSSYEQYF. This rearrangement joins TRBV5-1 to TRBJ2-7; D unclear. The CDR3 sequence is 15 residues long. The germline V gene has CDR1 SGHRS and CDR2 YFSETQ. Trimming pared 0 bases from V and 0 bases from J, leaving 10 bases between.

The sample holds a few counts of this clonotype. The chain recombines TRBV11-2 with TRBJ2-5, with 15 bases lining up with TRBD2. Germline-derived CDR1 and CDR2 are SGHAT and FQNNGV. This CDR3 region has 16 residues. J gave up 4 bases and V 5 bases, and 5 bases lay outside the gene matches. In DNA, the CDR3 is TGTGCCAGCAGCGCAGGGGGACTAGCGGGGGGAGAGACCCAGTACTTC. It encodes CASSAGGLAGGETQYF.

This CDR3 reads CASSYSKALYEQYF. As DNA, the CDR3 is TGTGCCAGCAGTTACTCGAAGGCCCTCTACGAGCAGTACTTC. The chain carries TRBV6-6 and TRBJ2-7, with D unclear. V lost 0 bases, J lost 3 bases, and 9 bases lay in between. The CDR3 contains 14 residues. Germline V gene sequence: CDR1 MNHNY, CDR2 SVGAGI (reference sequence).

The V call is TRBV4-2, the J call TRBJ1-2; D is ambiguous. The length of the CDR3 is 14 residues. Trimming took 0 bases from V and 1 from J, leaving 6 bases between them. Germline V gives CDR1 LGHNA, CDR2 YNFKEQ. CDR3 sequence: CASSQEGVNYGYTF. The DNA for the CDR3 is TGTGCCAGCAGCCAAGAGGGTGTTAACTATGGCTACACCTTC.

This clonotype was seen ten or more times. The chain is built from TRBV7-2 and TRBJ2-3, with a possible D match to TRBD2 (6 bases). The CDR3 has 15 amino acids. V dropped 5 bases and J dropped 3 bases, with 15 bases sitting between them. Germline CDR1 reads SGHTA; CDR2 reads FQGNSA. The CDR3 reads CASSTTGLATDTQYF. Here the CDR3 DNA reads TGTGCCAGCAGCACAACGGGGCTAGCGACAGATACGCAGTATTTT.

This rearrangement joins TRBV11-3 to TRBJ2-1; 8 bases agree with TRBD2. J gave up 8 bases and V 6 bases, and 9 bases lay outside the gene matches. The CDR3 runs to 14 residues. Per the germline V gene, CDR1 is SGHNT and CDR2 is YENEEA. The DNA of the CDR3 is TGTGCCAGCAGGGCAGGCCGGGGGGGGGATGAGCAGTTCTTC. Encoded protein: CASRAGRGGDEQFF.

J is TRBJ2-7 and V is TRBV6-2 or TRBV6-3; D not resolved. Germline V gene data show CDR1 as MNHEY and CDR2 as SVGEGT. CDR3 length equals 14 residues. V was pared by 4 bases and J by 1 base, with 11 bases between. The CDR3 here is CASSFGRLSYEQYF. Here the CDR3 DNA reads TGTGCCAGCAGTTTTGGACGGCTTTCCTACGAGCAGTACTTC.

This clonotype was counted ten times or more. The chain combines TRBV7-2 with TRBJ2-3; D may be TRBD2 (5 bases). The V gene lost 5 bases and the J gene lost 0 bases, with 9 bases spanning the gap. The CDR3 contains 14 residues. Germline V CDR1 and CDR2: SGHTA, FQGNSA. CDR3 DNA: TGTGCCAGCAGCCCCGGACTGAGCACAGATACGCAGTATTTT. As protein: CASSPGLSTDTQYF.

V usage is TRBV4-3 and J usage is TRBJ1-1; no firm D call. This CDR3 spans 12 amino acids. Germline V CDR1 and CDR2: LGHNA, YSLEER. V was cut by 1 base and J by 7 bases, with 7 bases left in between. Here the CDR3 reads CASSQGAGEAFF. The CDR3 DNA is TGCGCCAGCAGCCAAGGGGCGGGTGAAGCTTTCTTT.

This clonotype was counted only a few times. V usage is TRBV7-8 and J usage is TRBJ2-7; the match to TRBD1 covers 9 bases. The V segment lost 4 bases and the J segment 3 bases; nucleotides outside the gene matches: 10. There are 16 residues in the CDR3. CDR1 is SGHVS and CDR2 is FQNEAQ in the germline V gene. Here the CDR3 reads CASSSRGTGRRYEQYF. CDR3 nucleotide sequence: TGTGCCAGCAGCTCCCGTGGGACAGGGCGTCGCTACGAGCAGTACTTC.

J is TRBJ2-2 and V is TRBV6-2 or TRBV6-3; D not certain. The CDR3 has 17 amino acids. V lost 0 bases and J 3 bases, leaving 14 bases between the germline ends. In germline, CDR1 is MNHEY, CDR2 SVGEGT. The CDR3 region has the DNA TGTGCCAGCAGTTACTCTAGCCCGAATCGGTACACCGGGGAGCTGTTTTTT. Encoded protein: CASSYSSPNRYTGELFF.

This clonotype came up a few times. V usage is TRBV5-5 and J usage is TRBJ1-5; TRBD1 agrees at 7 bases. Germline V gene lookup returns CDR1 SGHKS and CDR2 YYEKEE (reference sequence). V lost 2 bases to trimming and J lost 4 bases; unmatched junction nucleotides: 3. The CDR3 loop spans 14 amino acids. CDR3 sequence: CASSFGQDNQPQHF. The DNA of the CDR3 is TGTGCCAGCAGCTTTGGACAGGATAATCAGCCCCAGCATTTT.

The chain employs TRBV5-1 and TRBJ2-1; D possibly matches TRBD1 or TRBD2 (5 bases each). V lost 2 bases and J 7 bases, leaving 13 bases between the germline ends. CDR1 is SGHRS, CDR2 YFSETQ, per germline. This CDR3 comprises 14 residues. The CDR3 loop is CASSFQGRVNEQFF. The CDR3 nucleotides read TGCGCCAGCAGCTTTCAGGGACGAGTGAATGAGCAGTTCTTC. The full variable domain, rest sourced from reference TRBV5-1 and TRBJ2-1, is KAGVTQTPRYLIKTRGQQVTLSCSPISGHRSVSWYQQTPGQGLQFLFEYFSETQRNKGNFPGRFSGRQFSNSRSEMNVSTLELGDSALYLCASSFQGRVNEQFFGPGTRLTVL.

The chain recombines TRBV19 with TRBJ2-5, with D possibly matching TRBD2 (5 bases). Germline V gene data show CDR1 as LNHDA and CDR2 as SQIVND (reference sequence). Trimming shortened V by 4 bases and J by 1 base, and 7 bases separated the two germline ends. The CDR3 loop spans 13 amino acids. CDR3 DNA sequence: TGTGCCAGTAGTACGGGGAGCCAAGAGACCCAGTACTTC. This translates into CASSTGSQETQYF.